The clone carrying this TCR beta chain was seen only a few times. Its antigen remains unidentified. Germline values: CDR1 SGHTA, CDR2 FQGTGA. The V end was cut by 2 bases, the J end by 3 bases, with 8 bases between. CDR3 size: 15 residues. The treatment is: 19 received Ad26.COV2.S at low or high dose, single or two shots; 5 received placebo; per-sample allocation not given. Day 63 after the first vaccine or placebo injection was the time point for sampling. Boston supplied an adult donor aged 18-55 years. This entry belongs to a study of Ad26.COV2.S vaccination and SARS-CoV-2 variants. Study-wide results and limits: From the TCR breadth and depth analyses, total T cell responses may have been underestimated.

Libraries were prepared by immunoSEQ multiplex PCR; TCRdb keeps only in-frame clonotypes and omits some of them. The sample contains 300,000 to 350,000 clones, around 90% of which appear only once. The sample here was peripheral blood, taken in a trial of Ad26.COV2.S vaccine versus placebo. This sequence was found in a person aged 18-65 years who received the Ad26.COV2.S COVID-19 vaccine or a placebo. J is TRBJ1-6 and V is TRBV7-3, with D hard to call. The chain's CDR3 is CASSLQGFYNSPLHF. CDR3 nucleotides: TGTGCCAGCAGCTTACAAGGGTTCTATAATTCACCCCTCCACTTT. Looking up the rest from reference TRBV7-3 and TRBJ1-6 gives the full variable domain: GAGVSQTPSNKVTEKGKYVELRCDPISGHTALYWYRQSLGQGPEFLIYFQGTGAADDSGLPNDRFFAVRPEGSVSTLKIQRTERGDSAVYLCASSLQGFYNSPLHFGNGTRLTVT.